This TCR beta chain comes out of a study of blood T cell repertoires in COVID-19. The wider study: The United States, Italy and Spain were the sources of the acute and convalescent COVID-19 samples. Nucleic acid was either cDNA or gDNA, and it came from T cells, B-cell-depleted T cells, or PBMCs.

In the study's own analysis: Reference gene primer amplification gave estimated nucleated cell counts. Method: immunoSEQ multiplex PCR; TCRdb's copy keeps in-frame clones and lacks some. D and trimming were read from the DNA, whereas the V and J calls and clone size are those reported in that table. Among about 76,000 clones, roughly 84% were seen once, and the ten largest hold 25% to 35%. This CDR3 contains 14 residues. The V segment lost 2 bases and the J segment 3 bases; nucleotides outside the gene matches: 3. Germline lookup yields CDR1 SGDLS and CDR2 YYNGEE. This chain uses TRBV9 with TRBJ2-7, with 9 bases identical to TRBD1. This sequence was found in a woman of 80 years or more with active or convalescent COVID-19. Input material: peripheral blood. CDR3: CASSVRDRDYEQYF. The CDR3 DNA follows: TGTGCCAGCAGCGTCCGGGACAGGGACTACGAGCAGTACTTC.